This TCR beta chain was identified during a study of blood T cell repertoires in COVID-19. Whole-study context: Specimens from acute and convalescent COVID-19 originated in the United States, Italy and Spain. PBMCs, B-cell-depleted T cells, or T cells were the source of the cDNA or gDNA that made up the material.

Original processing methods: Estimation of nucleated cell counts was performed using reference gene primer amplification. Some clones are missing from TCRdb's copy, which holds only in-frame ones; the method was immunoSEQ multiplex PCR. The D gene and trimming were derived from the DNA, and the V and J assignments and clone size from that table. The sample carries 300,000 to 400,000 clones, 65% to 90% recorded once. Trimming took 8 bases from V and 5 from J, leaving 13 bases between them. The CDR3 is 13 residues long. The sequence derives from a human donor in a cohort sampled during active COVID-19. The source material was peripheral blood. V usage is TRBV12-3 or TRBV12-4 and J usage is TRBJ1-5, with a tentative D call TRBD1 (5 bases). CDR3 residues: CASSDSVDQPQHF. CDR3 coding DNA: TGTGCCAGCTCCGACAGCGTGGATCAGCCCCAGCATTTT.